The 17 T cell receptor beta chains in this list originate from one sample, sequenced in a study of CD4 T cells in relation to SARS-CoV-2 and coronaviruses. Only in-frame clones appear in the TCRdb table, and some are missing; sequencing was by immunoSEQ multiplex PCR. The repertoire includes under 14,000 clones, 70% to 80% of them detected once, and 15% to 20% sits in the top ten. Antigens for these TCRs are unknown. The unexposed donors gave CD4+ T cells in about 2010-2018, prior to COVID-19. After ten to eleven days of culture, CD4+ T cells were isolated. The sequencing input was CD4+ T cells from PBMCs, cultured in vitro. These receptors were taken from a human donor in good health.

The V gene is TRBV6-5, the J gene TRBJ2-2; tentatively, D is TRBD2 (6 bases). The CDR3 length is 15 residues. The germline V gene encodes CDR1 MNHEY and CDR2 SVGAGI. V shed 6 bases and J shed 1 base, with 12 bases lying between them. DNA for the CDR3: TGTGCCAGCAGCCCCTTGCGGGGGAACACCGGGGAGCTGTTTTTT. It codes for CASSPLRGNTGELFF.

The CDR3 nucleotides are TGTGCCAGCAGTTACGGACTAGCGATGCAGTATTTT. It translates to CASSYGLAMQYF. This chain links TRBV3-1 (or the pseudogene TRBV3-2) with TRBJ2-3, with TRBD2 identical over 9 bases. The trim removed 6 bases at V and 11 bases at J, leaving 6 bases unmatched. The CDR3 sequence is 12 residues long. The germline V gene encodes CDR1 LGHDT and CDR2 YNNKEL (reference sequence).

The rearrangement joins TRBV23-1 to TRBJ1-2, with D unclear. TRBV23-1 qualifies as an ORF whose function is uncertain. There are 20 residues in the CDR3. Trimming removed 2 bases at V and 5 bases at J, with 30 bases between. This CDR3 is CASSQAFVRPGGSRKYGYTF. The CDR3, as DNA: TGCGCCAGCAGTCAAGCATTCGTTCGACCGGGTGGCAGTCGGAAGTATGGCTACACCTTC.

J is TRBJ1-6 and V is TRBV11-2; D not certain. CDR1 is SGHAT, CDR2 FQNNGV, per germline. V was clipped by 4 bases and J by 4 bases, with 8 bases between them. The CDR3 is 14 amino acids. CDR3 sequence: CASSYQVYNSPLHF. The CDR3 DNA is TGTGCCAGCAGCTACCAGGTTTATAATTCACCCCTCCACTTT.

The chain carries TRBV6-6 and TRBJ2-7, with D hard to call. Germline CDR1 MNHNY, CDR2 SVGAGI (reference sequence). V was cut by 2 bases and J by 0 bases, with 8 bases left in between. The CDR3 runs 14 residues. As DNA, the CDR3 is TGTGCCAGCAGTTACGATGCCAGCTCCTACGAGCAGTACTTC. Residues: CASSYDASSYEQYF.

The V gene is TRBV5-1, the J gene TRBJ2-7, with 12 bases aligning to TRBD2. The CDR3 extends over 17 amino acids. Germline values: CDR1 SGHRS, CDR2 YFSETQ. Unmatched junction bases numbered 7, after V lost 2 bases and J lost 1 base. CDR3 nucleotides: TGCGCCAGCAGCTTCGCGACTAGCGGGAGAGGTTCCTACGAGCAGTACTTC. It is translated as CASSFATSGRGSYEQYF.

The chain is built from TRBV19 and TRBJ1-1; TRBD1 might be the D (5 bases). The CDR3 is 13 amino acids. Trimming took off 10 bases at V and 0 bases at J, with 12 bases between the two ends. Germline CDR1 reads LNHDA; CDR2 reads SQIVND (reference sequence). This CDR3 is CATRDRLNTEAFF. The CDR3 DNA sequence: TGTGCCACCAGGGATAGGCTGAACACTGAAGCTTTCTTT.

The chain recombines TRBV11-1 with TRBJ1-3; D remains ambiguous. The germline V and J ends were trimmed by 3 bases and 0 bases, with 9 bases remaining between them. Germline lookup yields CDR1 SGHAT and CDR2 FQDESV (reference sequence). The CDR3 is 15 residues long. The DNA of the CDR3 is TGTGCCAGCAGCTTCGCACGGGGCTCTGGAAACACCATATATTTT. It translates to CASSFARGSGNTIYF.

The chain joins TRBV10-3 to TRBJ1-2, with 7 bases matching TRBD1. Germline trimming cut 9 bases from V and 1 base from J; bases unmatched to any gene: 14. Germline CDR1 and CDR2: ENHRY and SYGVKD. The CDR3 contains 16 residues. CDR3 loop: CAIQKRTGTVNYGYTF. In DNA, the CDR3 is TGTGCCATTCAGAAAAGAACCGGGACAGTTAACTATGGCTACACCTTC.

The chain couples TRBV5-1 to TRBJ1-4; possibly TRBD1 for D (6 bases). CDR3 length: 15 amino acids. Germline CDR1 SGHRS, CDR2 YFSETQ. Between the trimmed V and J ends, which lost 0 bases and 8 bases, there was a span of 14 bases. The CDR3 coding sequence is TGCGCCAGCAGCTTGGCCTCAGGGGTTGACGAAAAACTGTTTTTT. Translation: CASSLASGVDEKLFF.

This clone occurred a few times. The chain combines TRBV25-1 with TRBJ1-2; maybe TRBD1 (5 bases). The length of the CDR3 is 12 residues. Trimming removed 5 bases at V and 3 bases at J, with 7 bases between. Germline assignment: CDR1 MGHDK and CDR2 SYGVNS. The CDR3 sequence is CASSLGDYGYTF. The CDR3 DNA reads as TGTGCCAGCAGTTTAGGGGACTATGGCTACACCTTC.

V is TRBV13 and J is TRBJ1-5, with D hard to call. The germline V gene encodes CDR1 PRHDT and CDR2 FYEKMQ (reference sequence). This CDR3 comprises 13 residues. The V end was cut by 5 bases, the J end by 6 bases, with 11 bases between. For the CDR3, the DNA is TGTGCCAGCAGCCAGAAACGCACTCAGCCCCAGCATTTT. It is translated as CASSQKRTQPQHF.

V usage is TRBV7-9 and J usage is TRBJ1-2; no clear D. Germline values: CDR1 SEHNR, CDR2 FQNEAQ (reference sequence). The CDR3 runs to 13 residues. The ends were cut back, 1 base at V and 8 bases at J, with 11 bases in the middle. The CDR3 DNA is TGTGCCAGCAGCTTAGGAGAGATGAGGGGCTACACCTTC. It specifies CASSLGEMRGYTF.

The chain links TRBV6-5 to TRBJ2-7; possibly TRBD1 or TRBD2 for D (5 bases each). The CDR3 is 15 amino acids. Trimming shortened V by 2 bases and J by 3 bases, and 14 bases separated the two germline ends. Germline CDR1 is MNHEY and CDR2 is SVGAGI. CDR3 nucleotides: TGTGCCAGCAGTTACGCGGGTGGGGCTTACTACGAGCAGTACTTC. It is translated as CASSYAGGAYYEQYF.

V gene TRBV7-9 combines with J gene TRBJ2-2; tentatively, D is TRBD1 or TRBD2 (5 bases each). The germline V gene has CDR1 SEHNR and CDR2 FQNEAQ (reference sequence). The V end lost 6 bases, the J end lost 2 bases, and 13 bases lay between the germline ends. The CDR3 consists of 15 residues. DNA of the CDR3: TGTGCCAGCAGATGGGACCTTCTTAACACCGGGGAGCTGTTTTTT. Encoded protein: CASRWDLLNTGELFF.

This clone showed up just a few times. This chain connects TRBV2 to TRBJ1-2; D remains unclear. The CDR3 contains 15 residues. Germline V lookup: CDR1 SNHLY, CDR2 FYNNEI. The V gene lost 6 bases and the J gene lost 0 bases, with 14 bases spanning the gap. CDR3 region: CASRRDIGSNYGYTF. In DNA, the CDR3 is TGTGCCAGCAGAAGAGACATCGGGTCTAACTATGGCTACACCTTC.

CDR3 protein: CASSNRRLITDTQYF. In DNA, the CDR3 is TGTGCCAGCAGCAATAGGAGGCTAATCACAGATACGCAGTATTTT. This chain uses TRBV11-1 with TRBJ2-3, with D possibly matching TRBD2 (5 bases). This CDR3 comprises 15 residues. Trimming pared 5 bases from V and 2 bases from J, leaving 14 bases between. The V gene's germline CDR1 is SGHAT and CDR2 FQDESV (reference sequence).